Following are 20 T cell receptor beta chains from one sample sequenced in a study of vaccination and CD4 T cells after COVID-19. These receptors' antigens are unknown. Sequencing of DNA taken from cultured CD4+ T cells relied on the Oncomine TCR Beta short-read assay. In TCRdb, the PCR reads were re-called with MiXCR into one record per CDR3 protein. The profile shows approximately 18,000 distinct CDR3 sequences, around half of them singletons. Treatment meaning: approximately 11-day PBMC culture with coronavirus spike peptide pools or control peptides (ViraFEST assay). This specimen consisted of CD4+ T cells from blood, cultured in vitro, obtained before SARS-CoV-2 vaccination. These receptors came from a human donor who had recovered from COVID-19.

The chain recombines TRBV19 with TRBJ1-2, with 8 bases matching TRBD1. The V segment lost 6 bases and the J segment 7 bases; nucleotides outside the gene matches: 13. The V gene's germline CDR1 is LNHDA and CDR2 SQIVND (reference sequence). The CDR3 has 15 residues. CDR3 sequence (DNA): TGTGCCAGTAGCAGGGGGCGCCTCGGGGTTACTGGCTACACCTTC. This translates into CASSRGRLGVTGYTF.

This clonotype was detected only a few times. The CDR3, as DNA: TGTGCCAGCATGGACACTCAAGAGACCCAGTACTTC. Translating gives CASMDTQETQYF. The genes are TRBV6-1 and TRBJ2-5; D is perhaps TRBD1 (5 bases). The V gene lost 7 bases and the J gene lost 2 bases, with 8 bases spanning the gap. The CDR3 has 12 residues. Germline V gene lookup returns CDR1 MNHNS and CDR2 SASEGT.

This chain connects TRBV2 to TRBJ2-3; a weak D match, TRBD2 (5 bases). From germline, CDR1 is SNHLY and CDR2 FYNNEI. The CDR3 covers 15 residues. V was clipped by 5 bases and J by 2 bases, with 14 bases between them. The CDR3 DNA sequence: TGTGCCAGCAGTTTTCTAGTGGGAGACACAGATACGCAGTATTTT. This sequence encodes CASSFLVGDTDTQYF. Full variable domain (missing parts from reference TRBV2 and TRBJ2-3): EPEVTQTPSHQVTQMGQEVILRCVPISNHLYFYWYRQILGQKVEFLVSFYNNEISEKSEIFDDQFSVERPDGSNFTLKIRSTKLEDSAMYFCASSFLVGDTDTQYFGPGTRLTVL.

This chain links TRBV12-3 or TRBV12-4 with TRBJ1-5; D remains ambiguous. Trimming removed 5 bases from V and 4 bases from J, with 21 bases in between. CDR3 length equals 17 residues. CDR3 loop: CASSTTGGASWNQPQHF. The DNA of the CDR3 is TGTGCCAGCAGTACAACGGGTGGAGCGTCGTGGAATCAGCCCCAGCATTTT.

In this sample, this clonotype turned up a few times. For the CDR3, the DNA is TGCAGTGCTAGAGTCGACAGGGCTTCATCCTACAATGAGCAGTTCTTC. This encodes CSARVDRASSYNEQFF. The rearrangement joins TRBV20-1 to TRBJ2-1; 7 bases map to TRBD1. Per the germline V gene, CDR1 is DFQATT and CDR2 is SNEGSKA (reference sequence). Trimming took 1 base from V and 1 from J; bases not matched to a gene: 7. This CDR3 spans 16 amino acids.

The J gene is TRBJ1-2, the V gene TRBV19, with D unclear. Trimming took 3 bases from V and 4 from J, leaving 12 bases between them. Looked up from germline, CDR1 is LNHDA and CDR2 is SQIVND (reference sequence). There are 14 residues in the CDR3. CDR3 amino acids: CASSILKGSYGYTF. As DNA, the CDR3 is TGTGCCAGTAGTATCCTGAAGGGTTCCTATGGCTACACCTTC.

This chain connects TRBV6-1 to TRBJ2-7; TRBD1 agrees at 8 bases. CDR3 length: 14 residues. With V trimmed by 7 bases and J by 5 bases, 10 bases remained unmatched. Looked up from germline, CDR1 is MNHNS and CDR2 is SASEGT. The CDR3 loop is CASKFGQGIDEQYF. CDR3 nucleotide sequence: TGTGCCAGCAAATTTGGACAGGGTATCGACGAGCAGTACTTC.

V is TRBV6-2 or TRBV6-3 and J is TRBJ2-5; D uncertain. Germline V gene lookup returns CDR1 MNHEY and CDR2 SVGEGT. The CDR3 has 13 residues. Trimming shortened V by 5 bases and J by 2 bases, and 9 bases separated the two germline ends. The CDR3 DNA is TGTGCCAGCAGTCAGACCAGACAAGAGACCCAGTACTTC. Residues: CASSQTRQETQYF.

The chain combines TRBV20-1 with TRBJ2-5; TRBD2 matches at 10 bases. Per the germline V gene, CDR1 is DFQATT and CDR2 is SNEGSKA (reference sequence). The junction had 14 bases not matched to a gene; V was cut back by 3 bases and J by 4 bases. There are 17 residues in the CDR3. This chain's CDR3 is CSASRGAGGPERETQYF. In DNA form, the CDR3 reads TGCAGTGCTAGCCGTGGAGCGGGAGGGCCGGAAAGAGAGACCCAGTACTTC.

The rearrangement links TRBV30 to TRBJ1-1, with no clear D. V lost 2 bases and J 1 base, leaving 17 bases between the germline ends. The germline V gene encodes CDR1 GTSNPN and CDR2 SVGIG (reference sequence). CDR3 length: 16 residues. The CDR3 loop is CAWSTRAVRENTEAFF. CDR3 coding DNA: TGTGCCTGGAGTACACGTGCCGTACGGGAGAACACTGAAGCTTTCTTT.

The V gene is TRBV2, the J gene TRBJ2-5; D unclear. From germline, CDR1 is SNHLY and CDR2 FYNNEI. The V and J ends lost 3 bases and 5 bases respectively, with 13 bases between them. There are 14 residues in the CDR3. This CDR3 is CASSDRGIVETQYF. CDR3 DNA sequence: TGTGCCAGCAGTGACCGTGGCATTGTGGAGACCCAGTACTTC. Supplemented by reference TRBV2 and TRBJ2-5, the full variable domain reads EPEVTQTPSHQVTQMGQEVILRCVPISNHLYFYWYRQILGQKVEFLVSFYNNEISEKSEIFDDQFSVERPDGSNFTLKIRSTKLEDSAMYFCASSDRGIVETQYFGPGTRLLVL.

The rearrangement links TRBV6-5 to TRBJ2-2; TRBD2 matches at 10 bases. V was clipped by 0 bases and J by 2 bases; unmatched bases: 12. The CDR3 covers 20 residues. Germline-derived CDR1 and CDR2 are MNHEY and SVGAGI. The CDR3 DNA sequence: TGTGCCAGCAGTTACTCGAACGGGTTCAAACTAGCGGGAAACACCGGGGAGCTGTTTTTT. As protein: CASSYSNGFKLAGNTGELFF.

CDR3 protein: CSARDRGGEGTDTQYF. CDR3 nucleotide sequence: TGCAGTGCTAGAGATAGGGGGGGAGAGGGCACAGATACGCAGTATTTT. This chain joins TRBV20-1 and TRBJ2-3; D might be TRBD2 (7 bases). Trimming took off 0 bases at V and 1 base at J, with 14 bases between the two ends. The CDR3 loop spans 16 amino acids. The germline V gene encodes CDR1 DFQATT and CDR2 SNEGSKA (reference sequence).

The table lists this clonotype with a few counts. This sequence joins TRBV27 and TRBJ2-3; 8 bases align to TRBD2. The CDR3 contains 15 residues. CDR1 MNHEY and CDR2 SMNVEV come from the germline V gene (reference sequence). Unmatched junction bases numbered 7, after V lost 5 bases and J lost 3 bases. This CDR3 reads CASSPIRGGTDTQYF. CDR3 DNA sequence: TGTGCCAGCAGTCCCATCCGGGGGGGGACAGATACGCAGTATTTT.

The chain carries TRBV6-5 and TRBJ2-3; no clear D gene. CDR1 is MNHEY and CDR2 is SVGAGI in the germline V gene. CDR3 length: 14 residues. Trimming cost V 1 base and J 4 bases, with 9 bases left between them. CDR3 sequence: CASSYLRSADTQYF. The CDR3 nucleotides read TGTGCCAGCAGTTACTTACGCTCGGCAGATACGCAGTATTTT.

This rearrangement joins TRBV6-2 or TRBV6-3 to TRBJ2-1; the D call may be TRBD1 or TRBD2 (6 bases each). The CDR3 is made up of 15 amino acids. Germline-derived CDR1 and CDR2 are MNHEY and SVGEGT. V was cut by 2 bases and J by 3 bases, with 11 bases left in between. CDR3 nucleotide sequence: TGTGCCAGCAGTTACGGGGGGCGGGACTACAATGAGCAGTTCTTC. Translated, it gives CASSYGGRDYNEQFF.

In its sample, this clonotype ranks as medium-sized. The chain couples TRBV20-1 to TRBJ2-2, with unresolved D. Between the trimmed V and J ends, which lost 5 bases and 7 bases, there was a span of 14 bases. Germline CDR1 is DFQATT and CDR2 is SNEGSKA (reference sequence). The CDR3 contains 13 residues. Here the CDR3 reads CSARWGSSGELFF. The CDR3, as DNA: TGCAGTGCTCGATGGGGTAGCAGCGGGGAGCTGTTTTTT.

The chain employs TRBV19 and TRBJ1-5; no clear D gene. Germline V gene sequence: CDR1 LNHDA, CDR2 SQIVND (reference sequence). The CDR3 is 19 amino acids. The germline V and J ends were trimmed by 4 bases and 0 bases, with 22 bases remaining between them. The chain's CDR3 is CASSTHYPDTTYSNQPQHF. CDR3 DNA: TGTGCCAGTAGTACCCACTACCCCGACACGACTTATAGCAATCAGCCCCAGCATTTT.

The gene calls are TRBV20-1 and TRBJ2-7, with TRBD2 identical over 9 bases. V lost 0 bases, J lost 4 bases, and 7 bases stayed unmatched. The CDR3 has 15 residues. Germline values: CDR1 DFQATT, CDR2 SNEGSKA (reference sequence). The CDR3 sequence: CSARDVAGVQYEQYF. CDR3 DNA sequence: TGCAGTGCTAGAGATGTAGCGGGAGTACAGTACGAGCAGTACTTC.

The chain joins TRBV19 to TRBJ2-3; D is unresolved. The germline CDR1 and CDR2 sequences are LNHDA and SQIVND (reference sequence). The CDR3 has 14 residues. The V gene lost 4 bases and the J gene lost 2 bases, with 10 bases spanning the gap. The CDR3 protein is CASSKLGTTDTQYF. CDR3 in DNA: TGTGCCAGTAGTAAGTTAGGTACCACAGATACGCAGTATTTT.